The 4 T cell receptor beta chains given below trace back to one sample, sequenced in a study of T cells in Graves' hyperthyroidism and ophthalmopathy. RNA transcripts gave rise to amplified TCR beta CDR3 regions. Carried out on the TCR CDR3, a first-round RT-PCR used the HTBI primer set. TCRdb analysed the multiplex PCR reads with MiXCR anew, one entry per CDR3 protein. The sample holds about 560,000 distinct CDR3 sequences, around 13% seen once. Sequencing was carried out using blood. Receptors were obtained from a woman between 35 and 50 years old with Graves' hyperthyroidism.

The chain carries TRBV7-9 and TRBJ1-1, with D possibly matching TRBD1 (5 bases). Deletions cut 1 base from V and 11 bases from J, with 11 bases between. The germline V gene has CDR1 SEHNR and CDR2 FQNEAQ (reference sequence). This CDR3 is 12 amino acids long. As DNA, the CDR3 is TGTGCCAGCAGCTTAGGGGGGGGTTTGGCTTTCTTT. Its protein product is CASSLGGGLAFF.

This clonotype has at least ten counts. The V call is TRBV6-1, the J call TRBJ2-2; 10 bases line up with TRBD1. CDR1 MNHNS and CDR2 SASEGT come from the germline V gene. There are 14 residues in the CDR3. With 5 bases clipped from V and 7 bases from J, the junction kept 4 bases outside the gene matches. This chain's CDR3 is CASSFDRGLGELFF. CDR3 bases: TGTGCCAGCAGTTTTGACAGGGGGCTCGGGGAGCTGTTTTTT.

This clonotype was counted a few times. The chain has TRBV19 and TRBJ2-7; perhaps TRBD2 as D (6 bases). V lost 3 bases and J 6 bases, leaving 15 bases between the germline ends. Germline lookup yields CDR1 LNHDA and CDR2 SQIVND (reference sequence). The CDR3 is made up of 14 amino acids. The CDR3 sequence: CASSMGLGWGEQYF. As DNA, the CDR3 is TGTGCCAGTAGTATGGGACTGGGATGGGGCGAGCAGTACTTC.

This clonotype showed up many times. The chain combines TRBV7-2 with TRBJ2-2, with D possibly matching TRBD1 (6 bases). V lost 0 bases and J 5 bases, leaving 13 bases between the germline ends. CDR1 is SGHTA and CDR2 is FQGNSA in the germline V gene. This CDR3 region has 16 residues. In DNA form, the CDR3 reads TGTGCCAGCAGCTTAGCGGGAGAGAGGGGGACCGGGGAGCTGTTTTTT. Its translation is CASSLAGERGTGELFF. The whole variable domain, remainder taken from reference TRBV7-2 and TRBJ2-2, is GAGVSQSPSNKVTEKGKDVELRCDPISGHTALYWYRQSLGQGLEFLIYFQGNSAPDKSGLPSDRFSAERTGGSVSTLTIQRTQQEDSAVYLCASSLAGERGTGELFFGEGSRLTVL.